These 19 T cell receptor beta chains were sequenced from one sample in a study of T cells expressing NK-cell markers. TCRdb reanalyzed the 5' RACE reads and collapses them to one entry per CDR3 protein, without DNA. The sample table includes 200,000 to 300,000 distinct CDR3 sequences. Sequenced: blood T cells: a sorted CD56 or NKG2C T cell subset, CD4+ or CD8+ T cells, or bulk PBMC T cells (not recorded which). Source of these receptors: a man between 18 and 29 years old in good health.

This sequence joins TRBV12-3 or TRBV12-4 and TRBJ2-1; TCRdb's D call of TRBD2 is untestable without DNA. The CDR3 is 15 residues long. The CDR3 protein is CASSFRGGSYNEQFF.

Here the CDR3 reads CATSDGGLVQQFF. The chain is built from TRBV24-1 and TRBJ2-1; the D call from TCRdb, TRBD2, cannot be confirmed without DNA. CDR1 is KGHDR, CDR2 SFDVKD, per germline. This CDR3 has 13 amino acids.

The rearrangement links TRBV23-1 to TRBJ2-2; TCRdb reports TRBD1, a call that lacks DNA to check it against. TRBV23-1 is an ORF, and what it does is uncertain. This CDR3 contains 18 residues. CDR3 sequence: CASSQLSFGTVDTGELFF.

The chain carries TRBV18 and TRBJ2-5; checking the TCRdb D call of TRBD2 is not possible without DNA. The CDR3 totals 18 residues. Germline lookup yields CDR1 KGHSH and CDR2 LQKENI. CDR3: CASSPPGLAGVGQETQYF.

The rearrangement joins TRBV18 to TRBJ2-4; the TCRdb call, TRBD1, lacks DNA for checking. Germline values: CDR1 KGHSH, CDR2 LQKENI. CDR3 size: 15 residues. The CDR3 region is CASSPIRDTDNIQYF.

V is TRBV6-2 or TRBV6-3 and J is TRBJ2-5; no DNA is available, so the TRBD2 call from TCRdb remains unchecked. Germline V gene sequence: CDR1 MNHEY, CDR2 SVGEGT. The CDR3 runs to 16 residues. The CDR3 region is CASSSRTRAELETQYF.

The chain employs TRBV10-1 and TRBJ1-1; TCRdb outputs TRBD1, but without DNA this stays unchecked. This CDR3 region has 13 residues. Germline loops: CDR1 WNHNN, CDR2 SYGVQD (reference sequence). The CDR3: CASSYDSSTEAFF.

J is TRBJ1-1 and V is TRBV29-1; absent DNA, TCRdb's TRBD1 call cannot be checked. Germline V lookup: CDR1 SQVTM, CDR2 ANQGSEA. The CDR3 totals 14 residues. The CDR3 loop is CSVAPGQHDTEAFF.

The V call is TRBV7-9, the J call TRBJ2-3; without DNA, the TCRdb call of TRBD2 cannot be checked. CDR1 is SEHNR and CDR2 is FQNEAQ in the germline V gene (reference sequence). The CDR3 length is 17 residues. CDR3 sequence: CASSLGGLAGAVDTQYF. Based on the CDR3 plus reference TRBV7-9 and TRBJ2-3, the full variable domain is DTGVSQNPRHKITKRGQNVTFRCDPISEHNRLYWYRQTLGQGPEFLTYFQNEAQLEKSRLLSDRFSAERPKGSFSTLEIQRTEQGDSAMYLCASSLGGLAGAVDTQYFGPGTRLTVL.

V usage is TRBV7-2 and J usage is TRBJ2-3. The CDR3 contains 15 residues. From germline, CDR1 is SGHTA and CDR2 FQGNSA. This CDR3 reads CASSFFWESTDTQYF.

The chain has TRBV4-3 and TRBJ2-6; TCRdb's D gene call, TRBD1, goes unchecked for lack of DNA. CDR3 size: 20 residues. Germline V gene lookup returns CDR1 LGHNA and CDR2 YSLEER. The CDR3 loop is CASSQAADRRLLSGANVLTF.

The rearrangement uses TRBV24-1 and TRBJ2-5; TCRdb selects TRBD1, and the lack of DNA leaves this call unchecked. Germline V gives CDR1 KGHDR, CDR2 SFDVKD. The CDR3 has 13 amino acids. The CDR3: CATGQGARETQYF.

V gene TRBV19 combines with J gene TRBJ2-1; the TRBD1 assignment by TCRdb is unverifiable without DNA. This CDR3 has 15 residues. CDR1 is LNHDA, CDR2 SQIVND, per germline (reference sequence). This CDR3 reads CASSIVGTGGNEQFF.

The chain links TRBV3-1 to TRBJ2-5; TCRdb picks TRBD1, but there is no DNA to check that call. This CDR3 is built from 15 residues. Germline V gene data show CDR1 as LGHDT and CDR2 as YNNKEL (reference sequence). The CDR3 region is CASSYRGGFQETQYF.

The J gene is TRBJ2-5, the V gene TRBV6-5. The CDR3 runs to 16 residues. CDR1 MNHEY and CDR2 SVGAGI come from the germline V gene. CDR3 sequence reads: CASSPLGPTNQETQYF.

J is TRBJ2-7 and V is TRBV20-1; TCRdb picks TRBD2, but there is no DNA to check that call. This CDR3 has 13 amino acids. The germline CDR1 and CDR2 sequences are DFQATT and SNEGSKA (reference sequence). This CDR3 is CSVRDLRSYEQYF.

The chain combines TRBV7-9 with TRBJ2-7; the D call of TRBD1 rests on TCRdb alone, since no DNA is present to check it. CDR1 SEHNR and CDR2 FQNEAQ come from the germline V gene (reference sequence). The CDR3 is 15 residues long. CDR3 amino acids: CASSLQSGGFYEQYF.

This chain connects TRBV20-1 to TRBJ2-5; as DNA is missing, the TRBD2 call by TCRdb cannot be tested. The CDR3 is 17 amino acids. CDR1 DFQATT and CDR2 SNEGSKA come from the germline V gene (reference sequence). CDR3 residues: CSARGGMGLAKQETQYF.

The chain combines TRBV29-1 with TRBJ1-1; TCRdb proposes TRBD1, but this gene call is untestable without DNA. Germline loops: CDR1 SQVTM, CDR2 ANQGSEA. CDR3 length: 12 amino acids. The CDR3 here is CSVTGEATEAFF.